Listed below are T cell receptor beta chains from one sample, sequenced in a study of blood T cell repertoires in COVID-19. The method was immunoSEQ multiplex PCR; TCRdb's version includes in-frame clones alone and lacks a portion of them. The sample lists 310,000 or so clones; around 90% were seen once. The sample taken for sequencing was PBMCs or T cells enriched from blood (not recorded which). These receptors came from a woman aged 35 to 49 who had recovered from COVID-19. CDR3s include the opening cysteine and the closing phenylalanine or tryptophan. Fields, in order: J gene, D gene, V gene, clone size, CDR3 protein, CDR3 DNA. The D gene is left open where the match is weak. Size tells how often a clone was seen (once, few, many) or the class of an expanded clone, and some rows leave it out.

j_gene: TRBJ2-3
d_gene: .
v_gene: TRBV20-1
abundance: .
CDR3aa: CSARREDTQYF
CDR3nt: TGCAGTGCTAGGAGGGAAGATACGCAGTATTTT

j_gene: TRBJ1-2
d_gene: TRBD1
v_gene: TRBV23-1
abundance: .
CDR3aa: CASSQRDSNYGYTF
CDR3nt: TGCGCCAGCAGTCAACGGGACAGTAACTATGGCTACACCTTC

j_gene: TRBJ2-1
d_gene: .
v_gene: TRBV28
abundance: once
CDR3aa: CASNSEGYYNEQFF
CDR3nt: TGTGCCAGCAATTCGGAGGGTTACTACAATGAGCAGTTCTTC

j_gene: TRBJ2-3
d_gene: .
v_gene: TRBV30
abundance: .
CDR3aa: CAWTWGSATDTQYF
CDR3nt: TGTGCCTGGACCTGGGGTAGCGCCACAGATACGCAGTATTTT

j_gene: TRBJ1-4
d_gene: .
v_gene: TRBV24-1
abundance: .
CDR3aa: CATSDGAGKKNKKGGESTNEKLFF
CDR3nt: TGTGCCACCAGTGATGGGGCGGGAAAAAAGAATAAAAAGGGAGGTGAGTCAACTAATGAAAAACTGTTTTTT

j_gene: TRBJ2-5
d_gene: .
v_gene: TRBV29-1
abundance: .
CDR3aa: CSGGQPETQYF
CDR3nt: TGCAGCGGAGGACAGCCAGAGACCCAGTACTTC

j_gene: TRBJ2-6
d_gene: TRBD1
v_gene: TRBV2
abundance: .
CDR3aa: CASREQGTGANVLTF
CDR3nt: TGTGCCAGCAGGGAACAGGGGACTGGGGCCAACGTCCTGACTTTC

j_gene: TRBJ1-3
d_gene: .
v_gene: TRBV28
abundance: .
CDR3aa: CASSLLAGVGNTIYF
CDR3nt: TGTGCCAGCAGTTTATTAGCAGGGGTGGGAAACACCATATATTTT

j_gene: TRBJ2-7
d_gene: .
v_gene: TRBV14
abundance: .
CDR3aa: CASSQAWEKQYF
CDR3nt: TGTGCCAGCAGCCAAGCTTGGGAGAAGCAGTACTTC

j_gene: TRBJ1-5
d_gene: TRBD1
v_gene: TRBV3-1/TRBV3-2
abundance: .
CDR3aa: CASSPTGGRTQPQHF
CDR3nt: TGTGCCAGCAGCCCCACAGGGGGCAGGACTCAGCCCCAGCATTTT

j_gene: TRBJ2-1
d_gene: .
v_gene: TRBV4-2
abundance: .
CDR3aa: CASSPGTYEPNEQFF
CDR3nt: TGTGCCAGCAGCCCCGGGACTTACGAGCCGAATGAGCAGTTCTTC

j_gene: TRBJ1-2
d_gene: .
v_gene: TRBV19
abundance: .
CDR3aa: CASRMGQGNYGYTF
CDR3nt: TGTGCCAGTAGGATGGGGCAGGGAAACTATGGCTACACCTTC

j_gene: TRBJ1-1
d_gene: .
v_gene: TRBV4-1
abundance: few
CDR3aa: CASSQDPFSTEMNTEAFF
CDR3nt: TGCGCCAGCAGCCAAGATCCCTTTTCGACAGAGATGAACACTGAAGCTTTCTTT

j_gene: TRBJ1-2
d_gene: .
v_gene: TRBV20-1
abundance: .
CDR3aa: CSAQSYGYTF
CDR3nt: TGCAGTGCACAGAGTTATGGCTACACCTTC

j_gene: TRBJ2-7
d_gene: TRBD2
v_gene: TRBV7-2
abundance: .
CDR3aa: CASSSLPRRENEQYF
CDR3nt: TGTGCCAGCAGCTCCCTCCCACGGCGGGAGAACGAGCAGTACTTC

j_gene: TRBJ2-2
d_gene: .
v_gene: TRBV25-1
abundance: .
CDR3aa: CASRLWHTGELFF
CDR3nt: TGTGCCAGCAGGTTGTGGCACACCGGGGAGCTGTTTTTT

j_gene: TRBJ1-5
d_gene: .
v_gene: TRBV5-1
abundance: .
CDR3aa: CASSLGGSSSQPQHF
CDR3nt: TGCGCCAGCAGCTTGGGGGGCTCCAGCAGTCAGCCCCAGCATTTT

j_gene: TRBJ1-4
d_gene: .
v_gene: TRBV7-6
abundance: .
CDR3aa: CASSSGPSTNEKLFF
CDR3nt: TGTGCCAGCAGCAGCGGACCGTCAACTAATGAAAAACTGTTTTTT

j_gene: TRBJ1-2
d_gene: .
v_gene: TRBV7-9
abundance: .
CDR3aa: CASSLMESYGYTF
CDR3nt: TGTGCCAGCAGCTTGATGGAGTCCTATGGCTACACCTTC

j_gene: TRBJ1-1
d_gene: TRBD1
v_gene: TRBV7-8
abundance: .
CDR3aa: CASSPRTGTEAFF
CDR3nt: TGTGCCAGCAGCCCTAGGACAGGGACTGAAGCTTTCTTT

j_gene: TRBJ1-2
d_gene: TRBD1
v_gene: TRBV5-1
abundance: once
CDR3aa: CASSLGTGGTDYGYTF
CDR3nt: TGCGCCAGCAGCTTGGGGACAGGGGGTACAGATTATGGCTACACCTTC

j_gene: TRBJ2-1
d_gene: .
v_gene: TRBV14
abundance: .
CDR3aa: CASSQGQGTYNEQFF
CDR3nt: TGTGCCAGCAGCCAAGGCCAGGGGACCTACAATGAGCAGTTCTTC

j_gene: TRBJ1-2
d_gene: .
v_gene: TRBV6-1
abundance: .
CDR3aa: CASSEGGRVYGYTF
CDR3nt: TGTGCCAGCAGTGAAGGGGGGCGCGTCTATGGCTACACCTTC

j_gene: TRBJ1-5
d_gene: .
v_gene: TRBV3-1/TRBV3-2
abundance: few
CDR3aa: CASSQQGSNQPQHF
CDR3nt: TGTGCCAGCAGCCAACAGGGGAGCAATCAGCCCCAGCATTTT

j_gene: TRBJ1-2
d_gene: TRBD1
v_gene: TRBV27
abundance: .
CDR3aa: CASSPQTGTGLPFNYGYTF
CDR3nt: TGTGCCAGCAGTCCCCAGACCGGGACAGGGCTCCCTTTTAACTATGGCTACACCTTC

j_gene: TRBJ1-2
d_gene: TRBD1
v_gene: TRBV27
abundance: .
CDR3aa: CASRPGTAHRWGYTF
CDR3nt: TGTGCCAGCAGACCCGGGACAGCCCACCGGTGGGGCTACACCTTC

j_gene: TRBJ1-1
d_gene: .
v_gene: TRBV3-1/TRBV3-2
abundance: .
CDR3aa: CASSPPVSNTEAFF
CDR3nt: TGTGCCAGCAGCCCACCAGTTTCAAACACTGAAGCTTTCTTT

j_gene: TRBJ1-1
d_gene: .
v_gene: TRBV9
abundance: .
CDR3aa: CASSDGRGAFF
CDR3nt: TGTGCCAGCAGCGATGGGCGTGGCGCTTTCTTT

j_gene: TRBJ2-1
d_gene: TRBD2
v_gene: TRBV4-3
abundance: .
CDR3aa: CASSQEYLAGGRRHEQFF
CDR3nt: TGCGCCAGCAGCCAAGAGTACCTAGCGGGAGGCCGACGCCATGAGCAGTTCTTC

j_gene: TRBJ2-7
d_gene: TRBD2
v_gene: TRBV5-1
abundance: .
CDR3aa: CASSWGLADLVYEQYF
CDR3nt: TGCGCCAGCAGCTGGGGACTAGCGGACTTAGTCTACGAGCAGTACTTC

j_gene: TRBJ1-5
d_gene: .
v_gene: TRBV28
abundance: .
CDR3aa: CASTQGGATINQPQHF
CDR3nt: TGTGCCAGCACCCAAGGGGGGGCAACGATCAATCAGCCCCAGCATTTT

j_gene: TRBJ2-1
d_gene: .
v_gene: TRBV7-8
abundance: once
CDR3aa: CASSPGSGEQFF
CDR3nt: TGTGCCAGCAGCCCCGGTAGTGGTGAGCAGTTCTTC

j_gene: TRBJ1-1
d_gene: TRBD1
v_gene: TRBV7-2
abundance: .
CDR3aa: CATGEDRGRNTEAFF
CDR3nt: TGTGCCACCGGAGAAGACAGGGGACGCAACACTGAAGCTTTCTTT

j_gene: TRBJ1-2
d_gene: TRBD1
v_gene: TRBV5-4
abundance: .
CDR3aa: CASSFGQVDNYGYTF
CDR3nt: TGTGCCAGCAGCTTCGGACAGGTGGATAACTATGGCTACACCTTC

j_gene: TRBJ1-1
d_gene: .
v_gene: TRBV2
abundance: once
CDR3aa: CASSAQGSGTEAFF
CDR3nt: TGTGCCAGCAGTGCTCAGGGGTCGGGCACTGAAGCTTTCTTT

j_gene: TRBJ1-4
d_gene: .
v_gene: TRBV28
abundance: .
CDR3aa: CASARSVGAVEKLFF
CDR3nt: TGTGCCAGCGCGAGATCCGTGGGGGCAGTTGAAAAACTGTTTTTT

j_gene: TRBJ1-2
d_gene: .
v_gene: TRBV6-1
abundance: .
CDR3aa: CASSEALGADRFNYGYTF
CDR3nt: TGTGCCAGCAGTGAAGCGTTGGGGGCAGACCGATTTAATTATGGCTACACCTTC

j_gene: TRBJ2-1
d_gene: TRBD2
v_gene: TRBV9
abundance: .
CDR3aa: CASSVHPGTSGRFEQFF
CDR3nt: TGTGCCAGCAGCGTCCACCCCGGGACTAGCGGGAGGTTTGAGCAGTTCTTC

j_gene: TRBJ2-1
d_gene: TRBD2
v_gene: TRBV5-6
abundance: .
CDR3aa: CASSKLAAPYNEQFF
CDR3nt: TGTGCCAGCAGCAAACTAGCGGCCCCCTACAATGAGCAGTTCTTC

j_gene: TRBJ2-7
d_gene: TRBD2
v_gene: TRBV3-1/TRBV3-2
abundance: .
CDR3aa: CASSQGASGRSYEQYF
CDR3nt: TGTGCCAGCAGCCAGGGGGCTAGCGGGCGATCCTACGAGCAGTACTTC

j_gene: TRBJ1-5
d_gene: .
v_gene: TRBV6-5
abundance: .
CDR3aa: CASRTPGTGDQPQHF
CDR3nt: TGTGCCAGCAGGACCCCAGGGACGGGAGATCAGCCCCAGCATTTT

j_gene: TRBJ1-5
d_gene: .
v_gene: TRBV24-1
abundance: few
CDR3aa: CATSDSTGEGNQPQHF
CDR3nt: TGTGCCACCAGTGATTCAACAGGCGAGGGCAATCAGCCCCAGCATTTT

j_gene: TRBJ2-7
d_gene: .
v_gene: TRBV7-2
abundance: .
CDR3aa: CASSLAPTGTTYEQYF
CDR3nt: TGTGCCAGCAGCTTAGCGCCCACAGGGACTACCTACGAGCAGTACTTC

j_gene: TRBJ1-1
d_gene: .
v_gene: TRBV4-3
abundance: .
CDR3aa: CASSQSLPGTEAFF
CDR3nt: TGCGCCAGCAGCCAATCCCTCCCGGGGACTGAAGCTTTCTTT

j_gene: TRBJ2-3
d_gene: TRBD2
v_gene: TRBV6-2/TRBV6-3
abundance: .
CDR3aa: CASSPGTSGDTQYF
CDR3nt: TGTGCCAGCAGTCCCGGGACTAGCGGCGATACGCAGTATTTT

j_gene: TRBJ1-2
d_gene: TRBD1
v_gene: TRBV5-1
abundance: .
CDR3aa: CASSTGTGPREYGYTF
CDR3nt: TGCGCCAGCAGCACCGGGACAGGCCCGAGAGAGTATGGCTACACCTTC

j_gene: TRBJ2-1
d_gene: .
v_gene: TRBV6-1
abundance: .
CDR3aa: CASSDTKQGKRNNEQFF
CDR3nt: TGTGCCAGCAGTGACACTAAGCAGGGGAAACGGAACAATGAGCAGTTCTTC

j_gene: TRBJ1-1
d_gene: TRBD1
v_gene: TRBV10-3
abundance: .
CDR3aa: CAAGQGVGEAFF
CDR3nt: TGTGCCGCCGGACAGGGGGTCGGTGAAGCTTTCTTT

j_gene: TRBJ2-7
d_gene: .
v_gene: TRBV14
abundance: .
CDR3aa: CASSQLSGLAYEQYF
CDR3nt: TGTGCCAGCAGCCAGCTCTCAGGGCTCGCCTACGAGCAGTACTTC

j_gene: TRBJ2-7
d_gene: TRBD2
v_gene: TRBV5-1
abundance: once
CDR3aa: CASSGASGTGYEQYF
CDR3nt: TGCGCCAGCAGCGGAGCTAGCGGGACGGGGTACGAGCAGTACTTC

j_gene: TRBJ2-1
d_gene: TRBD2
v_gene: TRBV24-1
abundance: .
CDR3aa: CATSDGRGSSYNEQFF
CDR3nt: TGTGCCACCAGTGATGGGAGGGGCAGCTCCTACAATGAGCAGTTCTTC

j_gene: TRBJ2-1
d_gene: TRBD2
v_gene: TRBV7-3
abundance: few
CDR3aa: CASSHGGGRAYNEQFF
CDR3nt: TGTGCCAGCAGCCATGGGGGCGGGAGGGCCTACAATGAGCAGTTCTTC

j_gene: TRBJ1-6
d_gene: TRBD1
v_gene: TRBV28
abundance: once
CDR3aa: CASSYRGLALHF
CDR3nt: TGTGCCAGCAGTTACAGGGGGCTCGCCCTCCACTTT

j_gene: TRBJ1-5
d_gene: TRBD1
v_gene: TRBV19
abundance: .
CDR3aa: CASSTGQGDQPQHF
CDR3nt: TGTGCCAGTAGTACGGGACAGGGTGACCAGCCCCAGCATTTT

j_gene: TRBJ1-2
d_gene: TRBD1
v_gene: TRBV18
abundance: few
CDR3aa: CASSAGQPPNYGYTF
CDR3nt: TGTGCCAGCTCAGCGGGACAGCCTCCTAACTATGGCTACACCTTC

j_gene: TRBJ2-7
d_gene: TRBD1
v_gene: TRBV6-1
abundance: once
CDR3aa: CASSEAGTGGYEQYF
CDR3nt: TGTGCCAGCAGTGAAGCGGGGACAGGGGGATACGAGCAGTACTTC